This entry lists 18 T cell receptor beta chains sequenced from one sample in a study of CD8 T cells in Susac syndrome. When the RNA was reverse transcribed, random hexamers were used with an input of roughly 0.45 to 1 ug. One entry per CDR3 protein, called by TCRdb with MiXCR from the immunoSEQ multiplex PCR reads. The sample includes about 290,000 distinct CDR3 sequences, approximately 90% of them seen just once. Material for sequencing was CD8+ T cells from PBMCs. These receptors originate from a human donor with multiple sclerosis.

The rearrangement joins TRBV7-6 to TRBJ2-6, with TRBD1 matching over 10 bases. CDR1 SGHVS and CDR2 FNYEAQ come from the germline V gene. Losses at the gene ends were 4 bases for V and 0 bases for J; bases not matched to a gene: 6. The CDR3 covers 18 residues. The CDR3 region is CASSWGTGDLSGANVLTF. Here the CDR3 DNA reads TGTGCCAGCAGCTGGGGGACAGGGGACCTCTCTGGGGCCAACGTCCTGACTTTC.

The chain uses TRBV9 and TRBJ2-1, with a tentative D call TRBD1 (6 bases). This CDR3 spans 15 amino acids. Trimming cost V 3 bases and J 2 bases, with 12 bases left between them. CDR1 SGDLS and CDR2 YYNGEE come from the germline V gene. The CDR3 DNA reads TGTGCCAGCAGCGCCCAGGGGTCCCCCTACAATGAGCAGTTCTTC. Translating it yields CASSAQGSPYNEQFF.

The chain couples TRBV13 to TRBJ2-3, with D possibly being TRBD2 (6 bases). Germline V gene lookup returns CDR1 PRHDT and CDR2 FYEKMQ (reference sequence). The CDR3 is 16 amino acids. V lost 0 bases to trimming and J lost 2 bases, with 12 bases between them. The CDR3 is CASSLGLAVYTDTQYF. In DNA, the CDR3 is TGTGCCAGCAGCTTAGGACTAGCCGTTTACACAGATACGCAGTATTTT.

The CDR3 DNA sequence: TGTGCCAGCACCGACTGGGCTAGCGGGAGGGTCCTGTTGGACGAGCAGTACTTC. Translated, it gives CASTDWASGRVLLDEQYF. The rearrangement uses TRBV6-1 and TRBJ2-7; TRBD2 aligns across 12 bases. Germline values: CDR1 MNHNS, CDR2 SASEGT. The CDR3 extends over 18 amino acids. The V segment lost 7 bases and the J segment 5 bases; nucleotides outside the gene matches: 18.

The table lists this clonotype with a few counts. This chain links TRBV19 with TRBJ1-2, with a weak D call TRBD1 (6 bases). Trimming stripped 5 bases from V and 2 bases from J, with 9 bases between. Germline assignment: CDR1 LNHDA and CDR2 SQIVND (reference sequence). CDR3 size: 13 residues. Here the CDR3 reads CASSSTGNYGYTF. The CDR3 DNA sequence: TGTGCCAGTAGTTCAACAGGGAACTATGGCTACACCTTC.

The J gene is TRBJ2-1, the V gene TRBV28; perhaps TRBD1 as D (6 bases). The V gene's germline CDR1 is MDHEN and CDR2 SYDVKM. There are 14 residues in the CDR3. Trimming removed 6 bases at V and 2 bases at J, with 11 bases between. The CDR3 region has the DNA TGTGCCAGCAGCATCCAGGGGCCCTACAATGAGCAGTTCTTC. Translated, it gives CASSIQGPYNEQFF.

The V and J genes are TRBV4-1 and TRBJ2-1; possible D gene TRBD1, 6 bases. In germline, CDR1 is MGHRA, CDR2 YSYEKL. CDR3 size: 16 residues. With 1 base removed from V and 7 bases from J, the gap between germline ends came to 17 bases. The CDR3: CASSQVQGHNANEQFF. The CDR3 DNA follows: TGCGCCAGCAGCCAAGTGCAGGGGCATAACGCTAATGAGCAGTTCTTC.

The rearrangement joins TRBV29-1 to TRBJ2-1, with D unclear. Trimming pared 7 bases from V and 5 bases from J, leaving 6 bases between. The CDR3 has 10 residues. The germline CDR1 and CDR2 sequences are SQVTM and ANQGSEA. CDR3 sequence reads: CSGGDNEQFF. DNA of the CDR3: TGCAGCGGTGGCGACAATGAGCAGTTCTTC.

In its sample, this clonotype was seen once. The gene calls are TRBV19 and TRBJ2-7, with 8 bases lining up with TRBD1. This CDR3 is 16 amino acids long. Looked up from germline, CDR1 is LNHDA and CDR2 is SQIVND (reference sequence). V was clipped by 5 bases and J by 2 bases; unmatched bases: 11. The DNA of the CDR3 is TGTGCCAGTAGTGCCAAAGACAGGGGACCCACCTACGAGCAGTACTTC. Its translation: CASSAKDRGPTYEQYF.

In regard to this clonotype: At one end, the junction sequence differs from germline, possibly due to a read error. The V call is TRBV6-5, the J call TRBJ2-1; TRBD2 aligns across 11 bases. Germline V gives CDR1 MNHEY, CDR2 SVGAGI. This CDR3 spans 15 amino acids. CDR3 bases: TGTGCCAGCAGTGACTCTACTAGCGGGAGCAATGAGCAGTTCTTC. Translated: CASSDSTSGSNEQFF.

V and J are TRBV7-9 and TRBJ2-1, with D perhaps matching TRBD2 (6 bases). V shed 4 bases and J shed 1 base, with 11 bases lying between them. The CDR3 length is 15 residues. Germline V gene lookup returns CDR1 SEHNR and CDR2 FQNEAQ (reference sequence). The CDR3 here is CASSSKAGSYNEQFF. CDR3 nucleotides: TGTGCCAGCAGCTCTAAAGCGGGTTCCTACAATGAGCAGTTCTTC.

V is TRBV10-3 and J is TRBJ2-3, with D tentatively TRBD1 or TRBD2 (5 bases each). The germline V and J ends were trimmed by 5 bases and 6 bases, with 18 bases remaining between them. This CDR3 has 15 residues. Germline-derived CDR1 and CDR2 are ENHRY and SYGVKD. The CDR3 nucleotides read TGTGCCATCAGTACCGGGACCTCAGCGAGTGATACGCAGTATTTT. It encodes CAISTGTSASDTQYF.

The V and J genes are TRBV19 and TRBJ2-1; 10 nucleotides line up with TRBD2. Trimming took 5 bases from V and 8 from J; bases not matched to a gene: 9. Germline V CDR1 and CDR2: LNHDA, SQIVND (reference sequence). This CDR3 contains 15 residues. The CDR3 here is CASSFGTSVHHEQFF. CDR3 bases: TGTGCCAGTAGTTTCGGGACTAGCGTGCACCATGAGCAGTTCTTC.

J is TRBJ2-2 and V is TRBV7-9, with unresolved D. Per the germline V gene, CDR1 is SEHNR and CDR2 is FQNEAQ (reference sequence). CDR3 length: 15 residues. Trimming pared 6 bases from V and 5 bases from J, leaving 16 bases between. The CDR3 bases are TGTGCCAGCAGGCCTTCGGTAGGGCTAACCGGGGAGCTGTTTTTT. This sequence encodes CASRPSVGLTGELFF.

The V call is TRBV20-1, the J call TRBJ2-1; TRBD2 agrees at 8 bases. The J segment lost 6 bases and the V segment lost 0 bases, leaving 10 bases of the junction unmatched. CDR3 length equals 16 residues. CDR1 and CDR2 (germline): DFQATT, SNEGSKA (reference sequence). As DNA, the CDR3 is TGCAGTGCTAGAGATTACGTAGCGGGGATAGTCAATGAGCAGTTCTTC. This codes for CSARDYVAGIVNEQFF.

The chain links TRBV12-3 or TRBV12-4 to TRBJ1-5; a possible D gene is TRBD1 (5 bases). This CDR3 contains 15 residues. Trimming cost V 5 bases and J 7 bases, with 18 bases left between them. CDR3 coding DNA: TGTGCCAGCAGTCCACCGGGACTGGGGTGGCAGCCCCAGCATTTT. This translates into CASSPPGLGWQPQHF.

The DNA of the CDR3 is TGTGCCATCAGTGCCGGGACTAGCGTCTACGAGCAGTACTTC. Translated, it gives CAISAGTSVYEQYF. The chain is built from TRBV10-3 and TRBJ2-7, with 10 bases identical to TRBD2. CDR3 length: 14 residues. Germline values: CDR1 ENHRY, CDR2 SYGVKD. The V and J ends lost 4 bases and 3 bases, in that order; junction bases with no gene match: 3.

The chain combines TRBV5-4 with TRBJ2-5, with TRBD2 matching 8 bases. V gave up 2 bases and J gave up 3 bases; unmatched junction bases: 3. Germline CDR1 and CDR2: SGHNT and YYREEE (reference sequence). This CDR3 has 14 amino acids. The CDR3 reads CASSFQLAEETQYF. The CDR3 nucleotides are TGTGCCAGCAGCTTCCAACTAGCGGAAGAGACCCAGTACTTC.